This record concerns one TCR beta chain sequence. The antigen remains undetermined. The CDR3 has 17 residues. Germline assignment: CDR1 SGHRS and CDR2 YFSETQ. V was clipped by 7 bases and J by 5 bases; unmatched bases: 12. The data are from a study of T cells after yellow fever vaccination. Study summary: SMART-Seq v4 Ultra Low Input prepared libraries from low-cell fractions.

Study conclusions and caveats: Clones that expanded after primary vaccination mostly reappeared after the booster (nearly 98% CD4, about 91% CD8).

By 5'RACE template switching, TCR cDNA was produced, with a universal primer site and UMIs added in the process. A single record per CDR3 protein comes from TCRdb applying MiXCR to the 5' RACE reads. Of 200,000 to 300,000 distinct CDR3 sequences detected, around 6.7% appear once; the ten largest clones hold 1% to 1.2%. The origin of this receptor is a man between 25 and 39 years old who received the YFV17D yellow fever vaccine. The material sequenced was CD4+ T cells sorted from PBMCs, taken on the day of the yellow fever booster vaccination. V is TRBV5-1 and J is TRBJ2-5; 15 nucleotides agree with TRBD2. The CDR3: CASGRSRTSGREETQYF. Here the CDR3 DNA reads TGCGCCAGCGGCCGATCCAGGACTAGCGGGAGGGAGGAGACCCAGTACTTC.